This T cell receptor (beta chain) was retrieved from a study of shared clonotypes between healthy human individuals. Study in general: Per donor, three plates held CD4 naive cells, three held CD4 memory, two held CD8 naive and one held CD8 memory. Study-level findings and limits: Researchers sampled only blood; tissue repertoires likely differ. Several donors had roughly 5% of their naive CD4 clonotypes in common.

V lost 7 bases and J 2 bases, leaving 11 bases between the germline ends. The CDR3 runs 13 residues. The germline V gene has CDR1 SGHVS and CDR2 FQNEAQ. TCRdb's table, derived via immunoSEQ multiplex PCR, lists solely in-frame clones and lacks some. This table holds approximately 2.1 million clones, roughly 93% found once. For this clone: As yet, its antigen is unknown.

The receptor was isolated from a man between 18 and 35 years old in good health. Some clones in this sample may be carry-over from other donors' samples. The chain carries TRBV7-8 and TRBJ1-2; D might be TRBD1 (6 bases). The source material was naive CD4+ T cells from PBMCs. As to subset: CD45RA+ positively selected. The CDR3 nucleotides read TGTGCCAGCAAAGCAGGGGTCAACTATGGCTACACCTTC. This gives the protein CASKAGVNYGYTF.